This entry concerns a single TCR beta chain. The CDR3 is 12 amino acids. Germline V lookup: CDR1 SGHKS, CDR2 YYEKEE (reference sequence). V was shortened by 0 bases and J by 3 bases, with 4 bases between the two germline ends. The data are from a study of blood T cell repertoires in COVID-19. About the study: COVID-19 samples collected from the United States, Italy and Spain covered acute and convalescent phases.

Per the authors' pipeline: Amplification with reference gene primers provided the estimates of nucleated cell counts. The data were produced by immunoSEQ multiplex PCR, yet TCRdb's version contains in-frame clones alone and is incomplete. The V and J calls and clone size are taken from that table; D and trimming were inferred from the DNA. The table lists a few hundred thousand clones, approximately 86% of them singletons. All enrollees were roughly 18 to 90 years old and from roughly 26 US areas. Participants had their cohort set by participant-reported clinical history. The source is a woman aged 40 to 50 with acute COVID-19. The V call is TRBV5-5, the J call TRBJ2-7; D is uncertain. Material for sequencing was PBMCs or T cells enriched from blood (not recorded which). Here the CDR3 reads CASSLADYEQYF. The DNA of the CDR3 is TGTGCCAGCAGCTTGGCAGACTACGAGCAGTACTTC.